This T cell receptor beta chain was sequenced in a study of blood T cell repertoires in COVID-19. The table came from immunoSEQ multiplex PCR; TCRdb's copy has only in-frame clones and leaves some out. The data contain roughly 240,000 clones, 83% of them singletons. CDR1 and CDR2 from the germline V gene are LNHDA and SQIVND (reference sequence). V lost 5 bases, J lost 4 bases, and 10 bases stayed unmatched. The length of the CDR3 is 16 residues. Specimen: PBMCs or T cells enriched from blood (not recorded which). The sequence came from a middle-aged woman who had been exposed to COVID-19. The rearrangement joins TRBV19 to TRBJ2-3; 9 positions match TRBD2. The chain's CDR3 is CASSPWERGASDTQYF. The CDR3, as DNA: TGTGCCAGTAGTCCCTGGGAGCGGGGGGCCTCAGATACGCAGTATTTT.